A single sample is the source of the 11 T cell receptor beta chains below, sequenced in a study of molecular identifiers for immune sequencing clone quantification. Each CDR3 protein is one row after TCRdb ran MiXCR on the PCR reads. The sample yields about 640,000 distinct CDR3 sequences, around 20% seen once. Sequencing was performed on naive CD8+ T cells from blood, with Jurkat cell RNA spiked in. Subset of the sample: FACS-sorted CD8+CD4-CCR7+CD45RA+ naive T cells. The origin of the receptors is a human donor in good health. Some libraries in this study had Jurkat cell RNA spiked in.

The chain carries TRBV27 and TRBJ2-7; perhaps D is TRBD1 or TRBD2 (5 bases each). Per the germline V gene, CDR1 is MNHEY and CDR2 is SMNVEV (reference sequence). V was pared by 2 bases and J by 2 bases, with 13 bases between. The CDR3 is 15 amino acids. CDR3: CASSLGGRSAYEQYF. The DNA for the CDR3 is TGTGCCAGCAGTTTAGGGGGAAGGTCGGCCTACGAGCAGTACTTC.

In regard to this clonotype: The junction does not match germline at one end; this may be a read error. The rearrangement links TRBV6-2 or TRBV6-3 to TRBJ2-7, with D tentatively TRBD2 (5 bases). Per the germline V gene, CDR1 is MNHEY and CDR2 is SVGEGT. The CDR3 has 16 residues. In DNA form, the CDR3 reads TGTGCCATCAGTTATCCGGACTTTTCGATGTGGTACGAGCAGTACTTC. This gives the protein CAISYPDFSMWYEQYF.

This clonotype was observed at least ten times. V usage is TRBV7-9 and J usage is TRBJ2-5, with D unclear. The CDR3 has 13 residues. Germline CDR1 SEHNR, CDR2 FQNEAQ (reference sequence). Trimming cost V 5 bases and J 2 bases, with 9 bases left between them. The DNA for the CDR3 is TGTGCCAGCAGCGCGACCATACAAGAGACCCAGTACTTC. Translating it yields CASSATIQETQYF.

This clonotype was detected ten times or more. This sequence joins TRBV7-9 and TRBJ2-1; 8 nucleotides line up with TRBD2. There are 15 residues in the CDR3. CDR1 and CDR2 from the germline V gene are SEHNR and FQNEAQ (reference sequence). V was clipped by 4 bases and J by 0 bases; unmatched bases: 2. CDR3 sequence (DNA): TGTGCCAGCAGCTCCGGGACTAGCTCCTACAATGAGCAGTTCTTC. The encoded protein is CASSSGTSSYNEQFF.

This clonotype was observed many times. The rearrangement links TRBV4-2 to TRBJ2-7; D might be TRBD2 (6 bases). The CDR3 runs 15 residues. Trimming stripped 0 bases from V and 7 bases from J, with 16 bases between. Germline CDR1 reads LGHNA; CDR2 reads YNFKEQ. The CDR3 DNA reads TGTGCCAGCAGCCAAGATCGAAACGTGGCGGGAGAGCAGTACTTC. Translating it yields CASSQDRNVAGEQYF.

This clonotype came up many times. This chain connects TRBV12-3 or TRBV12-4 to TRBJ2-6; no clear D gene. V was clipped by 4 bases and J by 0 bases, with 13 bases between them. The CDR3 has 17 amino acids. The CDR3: CASSSGLFTSGANVLTF. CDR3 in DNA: TGTGCCAGCAGTTCCGGGCTCTTCACCTCTGGGGCCAACGTCCTGACTTTC.

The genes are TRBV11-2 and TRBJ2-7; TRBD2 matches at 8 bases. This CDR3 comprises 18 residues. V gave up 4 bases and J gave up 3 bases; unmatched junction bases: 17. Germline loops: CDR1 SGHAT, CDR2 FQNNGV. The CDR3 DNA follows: TGTGCCAGCAGCTCACTAACCTCCACGGGAGGGTATATCTACGAGCAGTACTTC. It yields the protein CASSSLTSTGGYIYEQYF. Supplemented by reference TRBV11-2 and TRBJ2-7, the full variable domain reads EAGVAQSPRYKIIEKRQSVAFWCNPISGHATLYWYQQILGQGPKLLIQFQNNGVVDDSQLPKDRFSAERLKGVDSTLKIQPAKLEDSAVYLCASSSLTSTGGYIYEQYFGPGTRLTVT.

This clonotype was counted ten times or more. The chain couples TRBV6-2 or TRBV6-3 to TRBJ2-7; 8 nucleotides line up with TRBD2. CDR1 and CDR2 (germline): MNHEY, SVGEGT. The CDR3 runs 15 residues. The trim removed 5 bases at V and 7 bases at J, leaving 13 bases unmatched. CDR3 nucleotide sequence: TGTGCCAGCAGTACCACCGGGACTAGAGGATGGGAGCAGTACTTC. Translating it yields CASSTTGTRGWEQYF.

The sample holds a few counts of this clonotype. As DNA, the CDR3 is TGTGCCAGCAGTTTAGCGACTGTTACCGGGGAGCTGTTTTTT. Its translation is CASSLATVTGELFF. The J gene is TRBJ2-2, the V gene TRBV12-3 or TRBV12-4; D ambiguous. CDR3 size: 14 residues. V was pared by 0 bases and J by 5 bases, with 7 bases between.

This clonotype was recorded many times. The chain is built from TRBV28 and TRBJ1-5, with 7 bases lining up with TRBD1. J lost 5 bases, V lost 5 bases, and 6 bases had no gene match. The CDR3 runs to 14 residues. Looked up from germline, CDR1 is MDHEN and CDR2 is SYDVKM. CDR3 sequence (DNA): TGTGCCAGCAGTACGGACAGGTCAGATCAGCCCCAGCATTTT. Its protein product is CASSTDRSDQPQHF. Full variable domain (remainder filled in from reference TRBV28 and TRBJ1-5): DVKVTQSSRYLVKRTGEKVFLECVQDMDHENMFWYRQDPGLGLRLIYFSYDVKMKEKGDIPEGYSVSREKKERFSLILESASTNQTSMYLCASSTDRSDQPQHFGDGTRLSIL.

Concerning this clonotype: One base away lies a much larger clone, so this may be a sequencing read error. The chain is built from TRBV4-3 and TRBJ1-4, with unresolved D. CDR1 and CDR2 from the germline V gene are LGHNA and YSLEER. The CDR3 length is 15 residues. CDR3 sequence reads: CAGSQEGLRHEKLFF. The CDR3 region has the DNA TGCGCCGGCAGCCAAGAGGGCCTGCGCCATGAAAAACTGTTTTTT.